Listed below are T cell receptor beta chains from one sample, sequenced in a study of blood T cell repertoires in COVID-19. TCRdb keeps only in-frame clones here, not all; method: immunoSEQ multiplex PCR. This sample carries approximately 250,000 clones, 75% to 90% of them seen once, and the ten largest clones take roughly 10%. Material for sequencing was peripheral blood. The receptors come from an older woman with COVID-19, enrolled during active disease. Both conserved end residues are part of each CDR3. The D gene is left open where the match is weak. Rows give clone size only sometimes, using once, few, many, or a class for an expanded clone.

abundance,j_gene,d_gene,v_gene,CDR3aa,CDR3nt
few,TRBJ1-5,-,TRBV5-1,CASSLDDPRGQPQHF,TGCGCCAGCAGCTTGGATGACCCTAGGGGTCAGCCCCAGCATTTT
-,TRBJ2-1,-,TRBV6-2/TRBV6-3,CASSRPLLLYNEQFF,TGTGCCAGCAGCCGCCCCCTGTTACTGTACAATGAGCAGTTCTTC
-,TRBJ2-7,-,TRBV11-3,CASSLGRLEREYF,TGTGCCAGCAGCTTAGGTAGGCTTGAGAGGGAGTACTTC
-,TRBJ1-2,TRBD1,TRBV11-2,CASSSSGTAGGYTF,TGTGCCAGCAGCTCCTCCGGGACAGCCGGCGGCTACACCTTC
once,TRBJ1-3,-,TRBV18,CASSPVPRLNSGNTIYF,TGTGCCAGCTCACCGGTTCCCCGACTGAACTCTGGAAACACCATATATTTT
-,TRBJ2-7,-,TRBV19,CASSIEPGNRYEQYF,TGTGCCAGTAGTATAGAGCCAGGGAATCGATACGAGCAGTACTTC
medium-sized,TRBJ2-7,TRBD1,TRBV4-3,CASSPDRGGEQYF,TGCGCCAGCAGCCCCGACAGGGGCGGCGAGCAGTACTTC
-,TRBJ1-4,TRBD1,TRBV19,CATGTAANEKLFF,TGTGCCACCGGGACAGCCGCTAATGAAAAACTGTTTTTT
-,TRBJ2-4,-,TRBV5-1,CASSLAPGAKNIQYF,TGCGCCAGCAGCTTGGCCCCCGGGGCCAAAAACATTCAGTACTTC
-,TRBJ2-1,TRBD2,TRBV11-3,CASNGPSGSDNEQFF,TGTGCCAGCAATGGTCCTAGCGGGAGTGACAATGAGCAGTTCTTC